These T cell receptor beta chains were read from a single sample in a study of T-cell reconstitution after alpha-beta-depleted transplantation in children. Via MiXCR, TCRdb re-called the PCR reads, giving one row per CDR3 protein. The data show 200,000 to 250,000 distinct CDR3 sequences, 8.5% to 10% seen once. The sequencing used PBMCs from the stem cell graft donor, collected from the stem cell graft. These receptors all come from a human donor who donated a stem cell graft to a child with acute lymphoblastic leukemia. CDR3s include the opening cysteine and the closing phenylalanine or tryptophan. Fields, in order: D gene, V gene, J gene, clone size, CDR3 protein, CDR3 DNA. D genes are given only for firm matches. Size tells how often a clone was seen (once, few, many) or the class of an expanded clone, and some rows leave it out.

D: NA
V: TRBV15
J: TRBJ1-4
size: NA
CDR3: CATSRDLSRRVSRETNEKLFF
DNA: TGTGCCACCAGCAGAGATCTTAGCAGGAGGGTTTCCAGGGAAACTAATGAAAAACTGTTTTTT

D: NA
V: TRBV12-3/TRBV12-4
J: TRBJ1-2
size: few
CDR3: CASSYRENYGYTF
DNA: TGTGCCAGCAGTTACAGGGAGAACTATGGCTACACCTTC

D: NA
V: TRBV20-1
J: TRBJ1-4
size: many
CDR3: CSATDMVNEKLFF
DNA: TGCAGTGCTACCGACATGGTAAATGAAAAACTGTTTTTT

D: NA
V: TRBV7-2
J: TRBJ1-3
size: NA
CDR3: CASSPGRVNTIYF
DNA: TGTGCCAGCAGCCCAGGGCGTGTAAACACCATATATTTT

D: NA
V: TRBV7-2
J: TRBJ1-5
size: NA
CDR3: CASSSSGVSGIKPQHF
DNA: TGTGCCAGCAGCTCCAGCGGGGTTTCGGGTATCAAGCCCCAGCATTTT

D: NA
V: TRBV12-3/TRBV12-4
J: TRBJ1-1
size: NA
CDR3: CASTLTDLNTEAFF
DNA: TGTGCCAGCACCCTGACAGACCTGAACACTGAAGCTTTCTTT

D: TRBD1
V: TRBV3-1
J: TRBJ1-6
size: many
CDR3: CASSQDRANSPLHF
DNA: TGTGCCAGCAGCCAGGACAGGGCTAATTCACCCCTCCACTTT

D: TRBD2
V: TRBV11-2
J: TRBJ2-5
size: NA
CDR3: CASSLDSGGGETQYF
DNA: TGTGCCAGCAGCTTAGATTCTGGGGGAGGGGAGACCCAGTACTTC

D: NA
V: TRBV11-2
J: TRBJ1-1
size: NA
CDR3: CASSPQDSYEAFF
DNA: TGTGCCAGCAGCCCGCAAGATTCCTATGAAGCTTTCTTT

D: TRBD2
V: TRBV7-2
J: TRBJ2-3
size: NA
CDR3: CASSLVGTRGDTQYF
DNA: TGTGCCAGCAGCTTAGTCGGGACTAGGGGTGATACGCAGTATTTT

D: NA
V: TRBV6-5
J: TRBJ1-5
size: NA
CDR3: CASSTRVGGQPQHF
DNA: TGTGCCAGCAGTACTAGGGTCGGTGGTCAGCCCCAGCATTTT

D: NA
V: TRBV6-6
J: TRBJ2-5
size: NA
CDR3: CASSYEQVETQYF
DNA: TGTGCCAGCAGTTACGAACAGGTCGAGACCCAGTACTTC

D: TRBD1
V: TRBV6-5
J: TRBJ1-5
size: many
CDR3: CASSYSGTGMNQPQHF
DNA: TGTGCCAGCAGTTACTCCGGGACAGGGATGAATCAGCCCCAGCATTTT

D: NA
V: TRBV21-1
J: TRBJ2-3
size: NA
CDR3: CARRIDRNRLHSTDTQYF
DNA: TGTGCCAGGAGGATAGACAGAAATCGACTTCATAGCACAGATACGCAGTATTTT

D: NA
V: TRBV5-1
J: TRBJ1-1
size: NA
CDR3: CASSAGLRRTEAFF
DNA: TGCGCCAGCAGCGCCGGACTGCGCAGGACTGAAGCTTTCTTT

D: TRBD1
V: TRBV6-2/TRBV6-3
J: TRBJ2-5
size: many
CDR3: CASTTRAGGQETQYF
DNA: TGTGCCAGCACCACGCGGGCAGGGGGCCAAGAGACCCAGTACTTC

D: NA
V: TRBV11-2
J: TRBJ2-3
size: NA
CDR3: CASSSQLTYPGLPGADTQYF
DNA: TGTGCCAGCAGCTCCCAATTAACTTACCCGGGCCTCCCTGGGGCAGATACGCAGTATTTT

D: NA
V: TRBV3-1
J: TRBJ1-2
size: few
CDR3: CASSQDGVIYGYTF
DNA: TGTGCCAGCAGCCAAGACGGGGTAATCTATGGCTACACCTTC

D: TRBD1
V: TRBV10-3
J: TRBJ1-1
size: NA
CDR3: CAIRETGAKNTEAFF
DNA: TGTGCCATCAGGGAGACAGGGGCAAAGAACACTGAAGCTTTCTTT

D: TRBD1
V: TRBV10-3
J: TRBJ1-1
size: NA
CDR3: CAISFPGGPEAFF
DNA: TGTGCCATCAGTTTCCCAGGGGGGCCTGAAGCTTTCTTT

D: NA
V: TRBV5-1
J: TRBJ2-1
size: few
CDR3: CASSLEQNSYNEQFF
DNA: TGCGCCAGCAGCTTGGAGCAGAACTCGTACAATGAGCAGTTCTTC

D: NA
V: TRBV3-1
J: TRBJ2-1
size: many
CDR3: CASSQVISEQFF
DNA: TGTGCCAGCAGCCAAGTAATCAGTGAGCAGTTCTTC

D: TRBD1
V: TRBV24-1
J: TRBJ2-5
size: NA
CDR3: CATSRGPGQGEETQYF
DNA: TGTGCCACCAGTCGGGGACCGGGACAGGGGGAAGAGACCCAGTACTTC

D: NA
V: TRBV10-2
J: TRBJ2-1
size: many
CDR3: CASSEANEQFF
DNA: TGCGCCAGCAGTGAAGCGAATGAGCAGTTCTTC

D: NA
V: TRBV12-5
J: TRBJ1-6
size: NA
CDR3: CASTPGGGSPLHF
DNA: TGTGCTTCGACCCCCGGGGGGGGTTCACCCCTCCACTTT

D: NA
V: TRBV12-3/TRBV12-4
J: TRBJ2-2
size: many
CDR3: CASTLGANTGELFF
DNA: TGTGCCAGCACGCTGGGGGCGAACACCGGGGAGCTGTTTTTT

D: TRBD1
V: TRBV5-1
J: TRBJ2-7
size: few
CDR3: CASSWGDRANSYEQYF
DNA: TGCGCCAGCAGCTGGGGAGACAGGGCGAACTCCTACGAGCAGTACTTC

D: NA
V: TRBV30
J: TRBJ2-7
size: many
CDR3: CAWGAYEQYF
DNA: TGTGCCTGGGGGGCTTACGAGCAGTACTTC

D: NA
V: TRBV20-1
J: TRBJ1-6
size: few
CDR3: CSTRSTGPNSPLHF
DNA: TGCAGTACACGATCGACAGGCCCGAATTCACCCCTCCACTTT

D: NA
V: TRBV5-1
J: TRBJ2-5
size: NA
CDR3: CASSLYRYQETQYF
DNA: TGCGCCAGCAGCTTGTATAGATACCAAGAGACCCAGTACTTC

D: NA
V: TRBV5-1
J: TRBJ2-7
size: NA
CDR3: CASNPKAQTVAYEQYF
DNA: TGCGCCAGCAACCCGAAGGCCCAGACAGTCGCCTACGAGCAGTACTTC

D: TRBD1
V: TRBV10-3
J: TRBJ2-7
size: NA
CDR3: CAISEGQASYEQYF
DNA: TGTGCCATCAGTGAGGGACAGGCGTCCTACGAGCAGTACTTC

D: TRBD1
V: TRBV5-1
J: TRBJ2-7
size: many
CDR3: CASSTGTGGVNEQYF
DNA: TGCGCCAGCAGCACCGGGACAGGGGGAGTCAACGAGCAGTACTTC

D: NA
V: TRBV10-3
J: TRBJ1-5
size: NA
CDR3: CATGKQGSDQPQHF
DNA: TGTGCCACCGGGAAACAGGGTTCAGATCAGCCCCAGCATTTT

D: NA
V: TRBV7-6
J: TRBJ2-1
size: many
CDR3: CASSPPRGIGSNEQFF
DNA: TGTGCCAGCAGTCCACCACGGGGTATAGGCTCCAATGAGCAGTTCTTC

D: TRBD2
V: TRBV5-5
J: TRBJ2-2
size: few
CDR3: CASSFSGGPTGELFF
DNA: TGTGCCAGCAGCTTTAGCGGGGGTCCCACCGGGGAGCTGTTTTTT

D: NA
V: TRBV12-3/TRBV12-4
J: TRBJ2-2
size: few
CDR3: CASSFWAAGELFF
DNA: TGTGCCAGCAGTTTTTGGGCTGCCGGGGAGCTGTTTTTT

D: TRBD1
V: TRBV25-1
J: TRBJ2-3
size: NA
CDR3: CASSASPPTGNPDTQYF
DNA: TGTGCCAGCAGTGCCTCCCCCCCGACAGGGAATCCAGATACGCAGTATTTT